This TCR beta chain was identified in a study of vaccination and CD4 T cells after COVID-19. Whole-study context: In the convalescent cohort, there were six males and four females, two of them Hispanic. Overlapping SARS-CoV-2, HCoV-NL63, HCoV-OC43 and HCoV-229E spike peptides were used to stimulate cells.

Of note for this clonotype: Its antigen is unidentified.

Treatment meaning: approximately nine-day PBMC culture with coronavirus spike peptide pools or control peptides (ViraFEST assay). Sequenced with the Oncomine TCR Beta short-read assay was DNA taken from cultured CD4+ T cells. From cultured CD4+ T cells, genomic DNA was extracted. TCRdb reanalysed the PCR reads using MiXCR and keeps one entry per CDR3 protein. The table has fewer than 14,000 distinct CDR3 sequences, around three quarters seen once. Germline CDR1 and CDR2: SNHLY and FYNNEI. V shed 6 bases, J shed 5 bases, and the junction held 2 bases outside the gene matches. The CDR3 is 13 residues long.

The chain couples TRBV2 to TRBJ1-2; 11 positions agree with TRBD1. This clonotype originated in a human donor who had recovered from COVID-19. Sequencing was done on a sample of CD4+ T cells from blood, cultured in vitro. The CDR3 DNA reads as TGTGCCAGCAGGGGGACAGGGGGGTATGGCTACACCTTC. This encodes CASRGTGGYGYTF. The whole variable domain, filled in from reference TRBV2 and TRBJ1-2, reads EPEVTQTPSHQVTQMGQEVILRCVPISNHLYFYWYRQILGQKVEFLVSFYNNEISEKSEIFDDQFSVERPDGSNFTLKIRSTKLEDSAMYFCASRGTGGYGYTFGSGTRLTVV.